Detailed here is one T cell receptor beta chain. Its antigen is as yet unknown. Per germline, CDR1 LNHNV and CDR2 YYDKDF (reference sequence). V dropped 0 bases and J dropped 4 bases, with 12 bases sitting between them. The CDR3 loop spans 15 amino acids. The source of the sample is a study of cytomegalovirus exposure and HLA in healthy donors. Study observations and caveats: Using the classifier, cytomegalovirus status was reportedly diagnosed with high specificity and sensitivity.

Clones were read by immunoSEQ multiplex PCR, and TCRdb kept only the in-frame ones, dropping some. Altogether about 140,000 clones are present, around 90% being singletons, with the ten largest covering roughly 7.7%. The chain uses TRBV15 and TRBJ2-5; D is perhaps TRBD2 (6 bases). Sequenced material: PBMCs. The receptor was derived from a woman between 18 and 29 years old in good health and CMV-seropositive. The chain's CDR3 is CATSRDRGARETQYF. The DNA for the CDR3 is TGTGCCACCAGCAGAGATCGCGGGGCGCGAGAGACCCAGTACTTC. Using reference TRBV15 and TRBJ2-5 for the parts outside the CDR3, the full variable domain is DAMVIQNPRYQVTQFGKPVTLSCSQTLNHNVMYWYQQKSSQAPKLLFHYYDKDFNNEADTPDNFQSRRPNTSFCFLDIRSPGLGDTAMYLCATSRDRGARETQYFGPGTRLLVL.